One and the same sample provided the 20 T cell receptor beta chains below, sequenced in a study of tumor and adjacent non-tumor tissue in lung cancer listed by TCRdb under 2018. Library prep was done by multiplex PCR. The reads were generated on an Illumina HiSeq 2500. TCRbeta libraries were constructed through three rounds of nested PCR with primers (Table S4) according to protocols adapted from ARM-PCR. Clones were called with MiXCR by TCRdb after fastp trimmed the public reads at Q25, and only in-frame beta chains were retained. Rows are unified per CDR3 protein, each entry keeping the most common DNA and genes. Across this sample there are 100,000 to 150,000 distinct CDR3 sequences, with about 66% seen only once. The top ten constitute roughly 12% of the sample. Bulk unsorted tissue served as the source for RNA extraction, and RNA quality was assessed using a NanoDrop ND-1000 and an Agilent 2100.

The sample was lung tumor tissue. The receptors originated from a young man with non-small cell lung cancer.

With regard to this clonotype: A clone one base away is much larger, so this may be a read error. The rearrangement joins TRBV6-5 to TRBJ2-7; the D gene is possibly TRBD2 (6 bases). CDR1 and CDR2 (germline): MNHEY, SVGAGI. This CDR3 spans 15 amino acids. This CDR3 is CASCYGGEFPYEQYF. The CDR3 DNA sequence: TGTGCCAGCTGTTACGGAGGGGAGTTCCCCTACGAGCAGTACTTC.

Comment on this clonotype: A junction boundary mismatches the germline segment, possibly from a read error. The V call is TRBV11-2, the J call TRBJ1-2; 8 bases line up with TRBD1. Germline V gene sequence: CDR1 SGHAT, CDR2 FQNNGV. This CDR3 spans 17 amino acids. CDR3 bases: TGTGTCAGCAGCATCCTAGGGACAGGCAACCTTAACTATGGCTACGCCTTC. The encoded protein is CVSSILGTGNLNYGYAF.

In regard to this clonotype: An end of the junction does not agree with germline; a read error may underlie this. This chain links TRBV11-2 with TRBJ2-3; 7 bases fit TRBD2. The CDR3 is made up of 16 amino acids. From germline, CDR1 is SGHAT and CDR2 FQNNGV. Here the CDR3 DNA reads TGTGCCGGCAGCCTAGGGTCAGCGGGGAACACAGATACGCAGTATTTT. Amino acids: CAGSLGSAGNTDTQYF.

In DNA, the CDR3 is TGTGCCAGCAGTCCCCTTCGGACCTCCACTGAAGCTTTCTTT. It is translated as CASSPLRTSTEAFF. The V and J genes are TRBV6-5 and TRBJ1-1; D not resolved. V lost 5 bases to trimming and J lost 4 bases, with 14 bases between them. This CDR3 comprises 14 residues. Per the germline V gene, CDR1 is MNHEY and CDR2 is SVGAGI.

A remark on this clonotype: A much larger clone differs by one base, so this may be a read error. V gene TRBV5-5 combines with J gene TRBJ2-5, with TRBD1 identical over 7 bases. The V segment lost 0 bases and the J segment 5 bases; nucleotides outside the gene matches: 7. There are 15 residues in the CDR3. From germline, CDR1 is SGHKS and CDR2 YYEKEE (reference sequence). As DNA, the CDR3 is TGTGCCAGCAGCTTGGGACAGGGCCAGGGGGAGACCCAGTACTTC. Translation: CASSLGQGQGETQYF. The variable domain in full, completed from reference TRBV5-5 and TRBJ2-5, reads DAGVTQSPTHLIKTRGQQVTLRCSPISGHKSVSWYQQVLGQGPQFIFQYYEKEERGRGNFPDRFSARQFPNYSSELNVNALLLGDSALYLCASSLGQGQGETQYFGPGTRLLVL.

This clonotype was counted at least ten times. The rearrangement uses TRBV5-5 and TRBJ2-7; D is unresolved. The CDR3 runs to 14 residues. Germline CDR1 SGHKS, CDR2 YYEKEE (reference sequence). Trimming took 4 bases from V and 2 from J, leaving 13 bases between them. DNA for the CDR3: TGTGCCAGCAGCCAGCCGGACGTCACCTACGAGCAGTACTTC. Its protein is CASSQPDVTYEQYF.

Comments on this clonotype: At one of its ends the junction is not consistent with the germline gene, which may arise from a read error. V usage is TRBV11-2 and J usage is TRBJ2-1; D is undetermined. Germline V lookup: CDR1 SGHAT, CDR2 FQNNGV. This CDR3 is built from 13 residues. The CDR3 DNA reads as TGTACCAGCAGCCCACACCGAACGATAGAGCACTTCTTC. Translation: CTSSPHRTIEHFF.

To note about this clonotype: The CDR3 ends on some other residue instead of the conserved phenylalanine or tryptophan, so this is likely a read error. The chain recombines TRBV5-1 with TRBJ2-2, with D unclear. Trimming took 4 bases from V and 6 from J, leaving 7 bases between them. CDR1 and CDR2 from the germline V gene are SGHRS and YFSETQ. The CDR3 length is 12 residues. The CDR3 DNA reads TGCGCCAGCAGCACCGTTCCCGGGGAGCTGTTTTTA. It encodes CASSTVPGELFL.

Comments on this clonotype: A much larger clone sits a single nucleotide away, making a read error possible. The chain combines TRBV20-1 with TRBJ2-1; 15 positions match TRBD2. This CDR3 is 18 amino acids long. Germline loops: CDR1 DFQATT, CDR2 SNEGSKA (reference sequence). Germline trimming cut 1 base from V and 5 bases from J; bases unmatched to any gene: 9. CDR3 DNA sequence: TGCAGTGCTAGAGGCCCGAGGACTAGCGGGAGGGAAAACAATGAGCAGTTCTTC. Protein product: CSARGPRTSGRENNEQFF.

This clonotype was detected many times. The CDR3 reads CSARVPPWGYTF. In DNA form, the CDR3 reads TGCAGTGCTAGGGTCCCGCCCTGGGGCTACACCTTC. The chain links TRBV20-1 to TRBJ1-2, with unresolved D. This CDR3 comprises 12 residues. Trimming pared 3 bases from V and 8 bases from J, leaving 13 bases between. Looked up from germline, CDR1 is DFQATT and CDR2 is SNEGSKA (reference sequence).

Concerning this clonotype: Being one base from a much bigger clone, this may be a read error. The genes are TRBV6-2 or TRBV6-3 and TRBJ2-1, with TRBD1 as a possible D gene (6 bases). This CDR3 spans 12 amino acids. Per germline, CDR1 MNHEY and CDR2 SVGEGT. V was cut by 7 bases and J by 9 bases, with 13 bases left in between. CDR3 amino acids: CASNQQGAEQFF. DNA of the CDR3: TGTGCCAGCAACCAACAGGGAGCTGAGCAGTTCTTC.

About this clonotype: This may be a read error: a much more frequent sequence differs by one nucleotide. This chain joins TRBV4-2 and TRBJ2-7, with D perhaps TRBD2 (7 bases). Germline V gene data show CDR1 as LGHNA and CDR2 as YNFKEQ. Deletions cut 0 bases from V and 3 bases from J, with 12 bases between. This CDR3 has 15 residues. The CDR3 loop is CASSQERGGSYEQYF. In DNA form, the CDR3 reads TGTGCCAGCAGCCAAGAGAGGGGGGGCAGCTACGAGCAGTACTTC.

The CDR3 loop reads CASNVASRDQYF. The CDR3 nucleotides are TGTGCCAGCAATGTAGCTTCGAGGGATCAGTACTTC. V usage is TRBV6-1 and J usage is TRBJ2-7; D possibly corresponds to TRBD2 (5 bases). V lost 7 bases and J lost 10, with 17 bases in between. The CDR3 has 12 residues. The germline V gene encodes CDR1 MNHNS and CDR2 SASEGT.

The chain combines TRBV9 with TRBJ2-5; perhaps TRBD1 as D (6 bases). This CDR3 is 15 amino acids long. The ends were cut back, 4 bases at V and 2 bases at J, with 15 bases in the middle. Germline CDR1 SGDLS, CDR2 YYNGEE. The CDR3 DNA is TGTGCCAGCAGCTCCAGCGCAGGGGCTCAAGAGACCCAGTACTTC. This sequence encodes CASSSSAGAQETQYF.

This clonotype showed up just once. The conserved phenylalanine or tryptophan normally closing the CDR3 is absent here, so this likely arose from a read error. The chain joins TRBV6-6 to TRBJ2-7; maybe TRBD2 (6 bases). Trimming took off 4 bases at V and 6 bases at J, with 19 bases between the two ends. Germline V gene lookup returns CDR1 MNHNY and CDR2 SVGAGI (reference sequence). CDR3 length equals 15 residues. DNA of the CDR3: TGTGCCAGCAGTTGCCCCCCCCCAGGCGGGGCCGAGCAGTACTCC. Translation gives CASSCPPPGGAEQYS.

In the case of this clonotype: One end of the junction is discordant with germline, which a read error may explain. V and J are TRBV20-1 and TRBJ1-2; a possible D gene is TRBD1 (6 bases). Germline CDR1 reads DFQATT; CDR2 reads SNEGSKA (reference sequence). The CDR3 contains 14 residues. Here the CDR3 DNA reads TGCAGTGTTAGAACTGCAGGAGGGGGGGGTGGCTACACCTTC. Amino acid sequence: CSVRTAGGGGGYTF.

A remark on this clonotype: A much larger clone differs by one base, so this may be a read error. This rearrangement joins TRBV4-2 to TRBJ2-3; 11 positions agree with TRBD1. Germline CDR1 and CDR2: LGHNA and YNFKEQ. This CDR3 comprises 15 residues. The chain's CDR3 is CANSQGTGGPDTQYF. The CDR3 nucleotides are TGTGCCAACAGCCAAGGGACAGGGGGACCGGATACGCAGTATTTT.

This clonotype was detected only a few times. The junction differs from germline at one of its ends, possibly a read error. CDR3 coding DNA: TGTGCCAGCAGTTCGGAAAGAGAGATCCAGTACTTC. It translates to CASSSEREIQYF. The chain employs TRBV12-3 or TRBV12-4 and TRBJ2-5; D not resolved. The CDR3 contains 12 residues.

Comments on this clonotype: Being one base from a much bigger clone, this may be a read error. The chain links TRBV6-5 to TRBJ1-4; 7 nucleotides line up with TRBD1. CDR3 size: 16 residues. Germline-derived CDR1 and CDR2 are MNHEY and SVGAGI. The CDR3: CTSSYSTGEAFEKLFF. The CDR3 DNA follows: TGTACCAGCAGTTACTCCACAGGGGAAGCTTTTGAAAAACTGTTTTTT.

The chain recombines TRBV29-1 with TRBJ2-5, with D perhaps TRBD1 or TRBD2 (6 bases each). Germline V gives CDR1 SQVTM, CDR2 ANQGSEA. The length of the CDR3 is 16 residues. CDR3: CRALYTGATFQETQYF. The CDR3 DNA follows: TGCAGGGCCCTTTATACGGGGGCAACTTTCCAAGAGACCCAGTACTTC.